A selection of T cell receptor beta chains follows, all from one sample in a study of blood T cell repertoires in COVID-19. Libraries were prepared by immunoSEQ multiplex PCR; TCRdb keeps only in-frame clonotypes and omits some of them. This table has fewer than 350,000 clones, about 85% appearing once. The sequenced sample was PBMCs or T cells enriched from blood (not recorded which). The receptors derive from a woman in her forties or fifties who had recovered from COVID-19. CDR3s include the opening cysteine and the closing phenylalanine or tryptophan. Fields, in order: clone size, V gene, D gene, J gene, CDR3 DNA, CDR3 protein. D genes are given only for firm matches. Only part of the rows carry a size: once, few, many, or a class if the clone is expanded.

abundance: NA
v_gene: TRBV11-2
d_gene: NA
j_gene: TRBJ2-7
CDR3nt: TGTGCCAGCAGTGAGTACAGGACGTCCTACGAGCAGTACTTC
CDR3aa: CASSEYRTSYEQYF

abundance: NA
v_gene: TRBV10-1
d_gene: NA
j_gene: TRBJ1-3
CDR3nt: TGCGCCAGCAGTGAGTCCGCCCGGGCTGGAAACACCATATATTTT
CDR3aa: CASSESARAGNTIYF

abundance: NA
v_gene: TRBV9
d_gene: TRBD2
j_gene: TRBJ2-3
CDR3nt: TGTGCCAGCAGCGTAAGGTCTAGCGGGGAAGATACGCAGTATTTT
CDR3aa: CASSVRSSGEDTQYF

abundance: NA
v_gene: TRBV2
d_gene: NA
j_gene: TRBJ1-5
CDR3nt: TGTGCCAGCAGTCTGTTTTCAGATCAGCCCCAGCATTTT
CDR3aa: CASSLFSDQPQHF

abundance: few
v_gene: TRBV28
d_gene: NA
j_gene: TRBJ1-4
CDR3nt: TGTGCCAGCAGCTATGCAGGGCCTAATGAAAAACTGTTTTTT
CDR3aa: CASSYAGPNEKLFF

abundance: NA
v_gene: TRBV11-3
d_gene: NA
j_gene: TRBJ2-1
CDR3nt: TGTGCCAGCAGCTTAGTTTCAGGGAGGAATGAGCAGTTCTTC
CDR3aa: CASSLVSGRNEQFF

abundance: NA
v_gene: TRBV10-2
d_gene: NA
j_gene: TRBJ1-5
CDR3nt: TGCGCCAGCAGTGAGTCGACAGTGGGTCAGCCCCAGCATTTT
CDR3aa: CASSESTVGQPQHF

abundance: NA
v_gene: TRBV24-1
d_gene: TRBD2
j_gene: TRBJ2-5
CDR3nt: TGTGCCACCGGCCGACTAGCGGGACCTGCTAAGCAAGAGACCCAGTACTTC
CDR3aa: CATGRLAGPAKQETQYF

abundance: few
v_gene: TRBV7-2
d_gene: TRBD1
j_gene: TRBJ1-6
CDR3nt: TGTGCCAGCAGCATTAACCGGGGACAGGCGTCGTCACCCCTCCACTTT
CDR3aa: CASSINRGQASSPLHF

abundance: NA
v_gene: TRBV7-8
d_gene: TRBD1
j_gene: TRBJ1-2
CDR3nt: TGTGCCAGCAGCCCAGAATACGCCGGACAGGCCAACCAGGGAACGGGCTACACCTTC
CDR3aa: CASSPEYAGQANQGTGYTF

abundance: NA
v_gene: TRBV7-9
d_gene: NA
j_gene: TRBJ2-3
CDR3nt: TGTGCCAGCAGCTTAGTCGGTAAGACAGATACGCAGTATTTT
CDR3aa: CASSLVGKTDTQYF

abundance: NA
v_gene: TRBV5-6
d_gene: NA
j_gene: TRBJ1-2
CDR3nt: TGTGCCAGCAGAACGCAGGGAGGTGCATATGGCTACACCTTC
CDR3aa: CASRTQGGAYGYTF

abundance: NA
v_gene: TRBV15
d_gene: NA
j_gene: TRBJ1-4
CDR3nt: TGTGCCACCAGCCCACTGGGAGGGCTTAATGAAAAACTGTTTTTT
CDR3aa: CATSPLGGLNEKLFF

abundance: NA
v_gene: TRBV30
d_gene: NA
j_gene: TRBJ2-7
CDR3nt: TGTGCCTGGACCCCTAAGAACGGGGAGTACGAGCAGTACTTC
CDR3aa: CAWTPKNGEYEQYF

abundance: NA
v_gene: TRBV5-1
d_gene: NA
j_gene: TRBJ2-3
CDR3nt: TGCGCCAGCAGCTTCTCCGGGTTCACAGATACGCAGTATTTT
CDR3aa: CASSFSGFTDTQYF

abundance: NA
v_gene: TRBV18
d_gene: TRBD1
j_gene: TRBJ2-5
CDR3nt: TGTGCCAGCTCACCGCGGACAGGGGAAAGGGAGACCCAGTACTTC
CDR3aa: CASSPRTGERETQYF

abundance: NA
v_gene: TRBV19
d_gene: TRBD1
j_gene: TRBJ2-2
CDR3nt: TGTGCCAGTAGTATAGCCCGGGACAGGGGTACCGGGGAGCTGTTTTTT
CDR3aa: CASSIARDRGTGELFF

abundance: NA
v_gene: TRBV6-1
d_gene: NA
j_gene: TRBJ2-1
CDR3nt: TGTGCCAGCAGTGATGTGAGCTCCTACAATGAGCAGTTCTTC
CDR3aa: CASSDVSSYNEQFF

abundance: NA
v_gene: TRBV7-8
d_gene: NA
j_gene: TRBJ2-7
CDR3nt: TGTGCCAGCCAGTTTGGACAGAACTACGAGCAGTACTTC
CDR3aa: CASQFGQNYEQYF

abundance: NA
v_gene: TRBV19
d_gene: TRBD1
j_gene: TRBJ1-5
CDR3nt: TGTGCCAGTAGTGGGACAGGGGGTACCTATAGCAATCAGCCCCAGCATTTT
CDR3aa: CASSGTGGTYSNQPQHF

abundance: NA
v_gene: TRBV6-2/TRBV6-3
d_gene: TRBD2
j_gene: TRBJ2-7
CDR3nt: TGTGCCAGCAGTTTCAGACTAGCGGGGGCCATAAGCTCCTACGAGCAGTACTTC
CDR3aa: CASSFRLAGAISSYEQYF

abundance: NA
v_gene: TRBV20-1
d_gene: NA
j_gene: TRBJ2-1
CDR3nt: TGCAGTGCTAGTCCGTCAGCGGGTGGGAATGAGCAGTTCTTC
CDR3aa: CSASPSAGGNEQFF

abundance: NA
v_gene: TRBV6-1
d_gene: TRBD1
j_gene: TRBJ2-5
CDR3nt: TGTGCCAGCAGTGAAAGGGACAGCAAAGAGACCCAGTACTTC
CDR3aa: CASSERDSKETQYF

abundance: NA
v_gene: TRBV5-1
d_gene: NA
j_gene: TRBJ1-1
CDR3nt: TGCGCCAGCAGCTTGTCCGCAGGCCCCACTGAAGCTTTCTTT
CDR3aa: CASSLSAGPTEAFF

abundance: once
v_gene: TRBV27
d_gene: NA
j_gene: TRBJ2-7
CDR3nt: TGTGCCAGCAGTAGGGAGCCAGGGGCGCCTTACGAGCAGTACTTC
CDR3aa: CASSREPGAPYEQYF

abundance: NA
v_gene: TRBV20-1
d_gene: NA
j_gene: TRBJ2-1
CDR3nt: TGCAGTGCTAGTGGACAGTTTAATGAGCAGTTCTTC
CDR3aa: CSASGQFNEQFF

abundance: few
v_gene: TRBV6-1
d_gene: TRBD1
j_gene: TRBJ1-6
CDR3nt: TGTGCCAGCAGTGTTCACAGAGGGACAGAGAATTCACCCCTCCACTTT
CDR3aa: CASSVHRGTENSPLHF

abundance: NA
v_gene: TRBV24-1
d_gene: NA
j_gene: TRBJ1-2
CDR3nt: TGTGCCACCAGCGAGGGAACCTATGGCTACACCTTC
CDR3aa: CATSEGTYGYTF

abundance: few
v_gene: TRBV6-9
d_gene: TRBD2
j_gene: TRBJ2-2
CDR3nt: TGTGCCAGCAGTTATTCAACTAGCGGGAACACCGGGGAGCTGTTTTTT
CDR3aa: CASSYSTSGNTGELFF

abundance: NA
v_gene: TRBV11-3
d_gene: TRBD2
j_gene: TRBJ2-5
CDR3nt: TGTGCCAGCAGCGCTGGGGCTAGCGGACAAGAGACCCAGTACTTC
CDR3aa: CASSAGASGQETQYF

abundance: NA
v_gene: TRBV7-2
d_gene: TRBD2
j_gene: TRBJ2-7
CDR3nt: TGTGCCAGCAGCGGAAGGACTAGCGTGACGGGTGGATACGAGCAGTACTTC
CDR3aa: CASSGRTSVTGGYEQYF

abundance: once
v_gene: TRBV12-3/TRBV12-4
d_gene: NA
j_gene: TRBJ2-3
CDR3nt: TGTGCCACCCACGAAACAGCAGGAGATACGCAGTATTTT
CDR3aa: CATHETAGDTQYF

abundance: NA
v_gene: TRBV5-4
d_gene: NA
j_gene: TRBJ2-3
CDR3nt: TGTGCCAGCAGACAGGGGAGGTCAGATACGCAGTATTTT
CDR3aa: CASRQGRSDTQYF

abundance: NA
v_gene: TRBV5-4
d_gene: TRBD1
j_gene: TRBJ1-2
CDR3nt: TGTGCCAGCAGGGCGGGACAGCTAATGACTAACTATGGCTACACCTTC
CDR3aa: CASRAGQLMTNYGYTF

abundance: few
v_gene: TRBV6-5
d_gene: TRBD1
j_gene: TRBJ2-7
CDR3nt: TGTGCCAGCAATACAGGGGTCTCCTACGAGCAGTACTTC
CDR3aa: CASNTGVSYEQYF

abundance: NA
v_gene: TRBV19
d_gene: NA
j_gene: TRBJ1-1
CDR3nt: TGTGCCAGTAGTATAGGCGGAGTAAAGAACACTGAAGCTTTCTTT
CDR3aa: CASSIGGVKNTEAFF

abundance: NA
v_gene: TRBV7-2
d_gene: NA
j_gene: TRBJ1-3
CDR3nt: TGTGCCAGCAGCTTATCCAGGGTATCTGGAAACACCATATATTTT
CDR3aa: CASSLSRVSGNTIYF

abundance: once
v_gene: TRBV18
d_gene: NA
j_gene: TRBJ1-5
CDR3nt: TGTGCCAGCTCACCAGAGGGCGACCAGCCCCAGCATTTT
CDR3aa: CASSPEGDQPQHF

abundance: few
v_gene: TRBV9
d_gene: NA
j_gene: TRBJ2-3
CDR3nt: TGTGCCAGCAGCGGGACAGCATCTAGCACAGATACGCAGTATTTT
CDR3aa: CASSGTASSTDTQYF

abundance: NA
v_gene: TRBV9
d_gene: TRBD1
j_gene: TRBJ2-7
CDR3nt: TGTGCCAGCAGCGTAGCCCCCGGGACAGGTCTCTACGAGCAGTACTTC
CDR3aa: CASSVAPGTGLYEQYF

abundance: few
v_gene: TRBV4-1
d_gene: TRBD2
j_gene: TRBJ2-2
CDR3nt: TGCGCCACCCAGAGGCTAGCGGGTGACACCGGGGAGCTGTTTTTT
CDR3aa: CATQRLAGDTGELFF

abundance: NA
v_gene: TRBV18
d_gene: TRBD1
j_gene: TRBJ1-4
CDR3nt: TGTGCCAGCTCACCACGACAGGGTGAAGGTGAAAAACTGTTTTTT
CDR3aa: CASSPRQGEGEKLFF

abundance: NA
v_gene: TRBV19
d_gene: NA
j_gene: TRBJ2-5
CDR3nt: TGTGCCAGTAGTATAGGCAGACTAGGAGGGGAGACCCAGTACTTC
CDR3aa: CASSIGRLGGETQYF

abundance: NA
v_gene: TRBV11-3
d_gene: NA
j_gene: TRBJ2-3
CDR3nt: TGTGCCAGCAGCGGAGGGAGCACAGATACGCAGTATTTT
CDR3aa: CASSGGSTDTQYF

abundance: NA
v_gene: TRBV19
d_gene: NA
j_gene: TRBJ1-2
CDR3nt: TGTGCCAGTAGTATCGTGTCGGGTAGTGACTATGGCTACACCTTC
CDR3aa: CASSIVSGSDYGYTF

abundance: few
v_gene: TRBV11-2
d_gene: NA
j_gene: TRBJ2-1
CDR3nt: TGTGCCAGCAGCTTAGCGGGTAATGAGCAGTTCTTC
CDR3aa: CASSLAGNEQFF

abundance: NA
v_gene: TRBV6-1
d_gene: NA
j_gene: TRBJ1-3
CDR3nt: TGTGCCAGCAGTGAAAGTGGGGGCGCTGGAAACACCATATATTTT
CDR3aa: CASSESGGAGNTIYF

abundance: NA
v_gene: TRBV11-2
d_gene: TRBD1
j_gene: TRBJ1-4
CDR3nt: TGTGCCAGCAGCTTAAGCAGGGGGCCTAATGAAAAACTGTTTTTT
CDR3aa: CASSLSRGPNEKLFF

abundance: NA
v_gene: TRBV2
d_gene: TRBD2
j_gene: TRBJ2-1
CDR3nt: TGTGCCAGCAGGCGTGCTAGCGGGAACAATGAGCAGTTCTTC
CDR3aa: CASRRASGNNEQFF

abundance: NA
v_gene: TRBV2
d_gene: TRBD1
j_gene: TRBJ2-2
CDR3nt: TGTGCCAGCAGTGTTACAGGGGGCTTGGACACCGGGGAGCTGTTTTTT
CDR3aa: CASSVTGGLDTGELFF

abundance: once
v_gene: TRBV28
d_gene: TRBD1
j_gene: TRBJ1-1
CDR3nt: TGTGCCAGCAGGACTGGACAGGGGAGGACTGAAGCTTTCTTT
CDR3aa: CASRTGQGRTEAFF